This T cell receptor (beta chain) derives from a study of cytomegalovirus exposure and HLA in healthy donors. Study results and caveats: The availability of immune exposure information extended only to CMV serostatus.

This CDR3 contains 14 residues. V lost 6 bases, J lost 1 base, and 12 bases lay in between. The germline CDR1 and CDR2 sequences are MNHEY and SVGAGI. As concerns this clone: Its target is not known.

The PCR ran on 60 Vbeta and 13 Jbeta primers. Libraries were prepared by immunoSEQ multiplex PCR; TCRdb keeps only in-frame clonotypes and omits some of them. This table holds around 180,000 clones, approximately 80% found once. The sample consisted of PBMCs. The clonotype originates from a boy between 2 and 15 years old in good health and CMV-seronegative. The chain recombines TRBV6-5 with TRBJ2-5, with a possible D match to TRBD2 (6 bases). The CDR3, as DNA: TGTGCCAGCAGCCTGACTAGGATCCAAGAGACCCAGTACTTC. Protein: CASSLTRIQETQYF.